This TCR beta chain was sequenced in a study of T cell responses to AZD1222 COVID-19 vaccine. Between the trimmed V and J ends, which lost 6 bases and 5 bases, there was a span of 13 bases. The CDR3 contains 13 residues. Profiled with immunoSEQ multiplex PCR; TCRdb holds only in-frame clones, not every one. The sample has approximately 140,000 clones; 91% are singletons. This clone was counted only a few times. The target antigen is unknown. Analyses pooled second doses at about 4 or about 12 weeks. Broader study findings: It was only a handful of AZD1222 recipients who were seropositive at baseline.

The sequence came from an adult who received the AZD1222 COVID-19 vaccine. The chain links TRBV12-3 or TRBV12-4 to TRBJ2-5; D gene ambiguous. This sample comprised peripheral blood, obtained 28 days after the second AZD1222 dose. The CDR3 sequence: CASSPYLMETQYF. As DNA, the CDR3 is TGTGCCAGCAGCCCATACTTAATGGAGACCCAGTACTTC.